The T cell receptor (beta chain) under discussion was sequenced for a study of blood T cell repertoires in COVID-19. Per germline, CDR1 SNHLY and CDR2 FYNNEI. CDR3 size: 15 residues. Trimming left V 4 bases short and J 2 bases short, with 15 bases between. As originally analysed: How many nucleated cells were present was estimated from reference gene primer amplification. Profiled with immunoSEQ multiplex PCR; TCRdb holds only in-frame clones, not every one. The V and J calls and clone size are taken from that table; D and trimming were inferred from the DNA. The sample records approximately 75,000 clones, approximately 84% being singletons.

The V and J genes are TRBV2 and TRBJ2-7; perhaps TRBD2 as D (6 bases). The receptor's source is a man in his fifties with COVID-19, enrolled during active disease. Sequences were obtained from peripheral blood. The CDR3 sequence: CASSVGGRRPYEQYF. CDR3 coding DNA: TGTGCCAGCAGTGTAGGAGGGAGGCGACCCTACGAGCAGTACTTC.